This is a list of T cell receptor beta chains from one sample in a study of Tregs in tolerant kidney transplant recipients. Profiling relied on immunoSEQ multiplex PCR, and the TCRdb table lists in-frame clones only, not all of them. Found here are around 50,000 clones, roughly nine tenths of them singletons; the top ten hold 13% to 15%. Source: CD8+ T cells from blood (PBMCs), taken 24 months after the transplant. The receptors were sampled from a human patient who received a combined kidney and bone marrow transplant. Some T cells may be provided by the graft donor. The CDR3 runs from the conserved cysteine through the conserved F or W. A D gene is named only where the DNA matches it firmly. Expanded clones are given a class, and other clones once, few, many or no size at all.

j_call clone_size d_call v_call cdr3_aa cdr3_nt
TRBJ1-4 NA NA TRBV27 CASSFRGNEKLFF TGTGCCAGCAGTTTTCGCGGGAATGAAAAACTGTTTTTT
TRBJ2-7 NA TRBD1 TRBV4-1 CASSQGQGAYEQYF TGCGCCAGCAGCCAAGGGCAGGGGGCTTACGAGCAGTACTTC
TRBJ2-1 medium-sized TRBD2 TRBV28 CASSLSLSGGRYNEQFF TGTGCCAGCAGTTTATCTCTTAGCGGGGGGCGGTACAATGAGCAGTTCTTC
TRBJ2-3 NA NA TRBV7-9 CASRGDMTGLRTDTQYF TGTGCCAGCAGGGGGGACATGACGGGTCTTCGCACAGATACGCAGTATTTT
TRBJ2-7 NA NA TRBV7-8 CASSLRTDTYEQYF TGTGCCAGCAGCTTAAGGACAGATACCTACGAGCAGTACTTC
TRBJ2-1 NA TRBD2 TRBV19 CASSSSGGTWNEQFF TGTGCCAGTAGTAGTAGCGGGGGGACCTGGAATGAGCAGTTCTTC
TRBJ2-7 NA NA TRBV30 CAWAGIYEQYF TGTGCCTGGGCAGGGATCTACGAGCAGTACTTC
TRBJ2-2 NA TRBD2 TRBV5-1 CASSLTGLRVTGELFF TGCGCCAGCAGCTTAACGGGACTAAGGGTCACCGGGGAGCTGTTTTTT
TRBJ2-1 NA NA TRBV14 CASGSSYNEQFF TGTGCCTCGGGTAGCTCCTACAATGAGCAGTTCTTC
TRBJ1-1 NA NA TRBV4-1 CASSQDGAGRTEAFF TGCGCCAGCAGCCAAGATGGGGCTGGACGCACTGAAGCTTTCTTT
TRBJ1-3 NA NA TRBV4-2 CASSQETWRSPEPESSGNTIYF TGTGCCAGCAGCCAAGAAACGTGGAGGTCCCCGGAACCCGAAAGCTCTGGAAACACCATATATTTT
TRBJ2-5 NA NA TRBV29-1 CSANFDRFQETQYF TGCAGCGCCAATTTTGACAGGTTCCAAGAGACCCAGTACTTC
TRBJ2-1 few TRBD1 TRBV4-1 CASSRLGQGADEQFF TGCGCCAGCAGCCGTTTGGGACAGGGGGCCGATGAGCAGTTCTTC
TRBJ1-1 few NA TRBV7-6 CASSLSPLTEAFF TGTGCCAGCAGCTTGTCCCCCCTAACTGAAGCTTTCTTT
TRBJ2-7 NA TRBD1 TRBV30 CAWSGQGTYEQYF TGTGCCTGGTCGGGACAGGGGACCTACGAGCAGTACTTC
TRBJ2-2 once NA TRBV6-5 CASSPYTGRELFF TGTGCCAGCAGTCCTTATACAGGGAGGGAGCTGTTTTTT
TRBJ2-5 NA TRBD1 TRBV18 CASSPRTGTIIQETQYF TGTGCCAGCTCACCGAGGACAGGAACTATAATCCAAGAGACCCAGTACTTC
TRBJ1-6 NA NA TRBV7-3 CASSLQGSSPLHF TGTGCCAGCAGCCTACAGGGAAGTTCACCCCTCCACTTT
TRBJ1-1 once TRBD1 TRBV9 CASSDGDRGSLVVDTEAFF TGTGCCAGCAGCGACGGGGACAGGGGGTCCTTAGTTGTGGACACTGAAGCTTTCTTT
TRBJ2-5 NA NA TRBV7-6 CASSLPEITRLGEETQYF TGTGCCAGCAGCTTACCGGAAATCACTAGGTTGGGAGAAGAGACCCAGTACTTC
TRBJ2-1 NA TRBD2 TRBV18 CASSPKGGGLSYNEQFF TGTGCCAGCTCACCAAAAGGCGGGGGGCTCTCCTACAATGAGCAGTTCTTC
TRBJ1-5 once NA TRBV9 CASSASGWGDQPQHF TGTGCCAGCAGCGCCTCGGGGTGGGGGGATCAGCCCCAGCATTTT
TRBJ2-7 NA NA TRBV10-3 CAISESQRTYEQYF TGTGCCATCAGTGAGAGTCAGAGGACCTACGAGCAGTACTTC